The next 32 T cell receptor beta chains were all read from a single sample in a study of blood T cell repertoires in COVID-19. Repertoires were generated with immunoSEQ multiplex PCR, while TCRdb's copy carries only in-frame clones and drops some. The table includes 200,000 or so clones, 88% detected once. The specimen was PBMCs or T cells enriched from blood (not recorded which). The receptor source for this set is a woman aged 25 to 45 who had recovered from COVID-19.

The genes are TRBV5-4 and TRBJ2-3, with a weak D call TRBD1 (6 bases). V was cut by 4 bases and J by 1 base, with 7 bases left in between. This CDR3 has 13 amino acids. CDR1 and CDR2 (germline): SGHNT, YYREEE (reference sequence). The CDR3 nucleotides are TGTGCCAGCAGCCGGACAGGCACAGATACGCAGTATTTT. It encodes CASSRTGTDTQYF.

Note on this clone: Other DNA sequences within the sample encode an identical CDR3. The gene calls are TRBV14 and TRBJ2-1, with TRBD2 as a possible D gene (6 bases). Germline V gene sequence: CDR1 SGHDN, CDR2 FVKESK. Trimming left V 0 bases short and J 3 bases short, with 6 bases between. The CDR3 is 14 amino acids. CDR3 sequence (DNA): TGTGCCAGCAGCCAAGACGGGGGCTACAATGAGCAGTTCTTC. Protein sequence: CASSQDGGYNEQFF. Using reference TRBV14 and TRBJ2-1 for the parts outside the CDR3, the full variable domain is EAGVTQFPSHSVIEKGQTVTLRCDPISGHDNLYWYRRVMGKEIKFLLHFVKESKQDESGMPNNRFLAERTGGTYSTLKVQPAELEDSGVYFCASSQDGGYNEQFFGPGTRLTVL.

The chain uses TRBV4-1 and TRBJ1-1; D gene ambiguous. Trimming pared 6 bases from V and 5 bases from J, leaving 13 bases between. CDR3 length: 13 residues. CDR1 and CDR2 (germline): MGHRA, YSYEKL. CDR3 protein: CASSSPGWTEAFF. As DNA, the CDR3 is TGCGCCAGCAGTAGCCCGGGGTGGACTGAAGCTTTCTTT.

This chain links TRBV7-4 with TRBJ1-5; D remains unclear. In germline, CDR1 is SGHVT, CDR2 SQSDAQ. V shed 8 bases and J shed 0 bases, with 14 bases lying between them. The CDR3 is 15 residues long. CDR3 in amino acids: CASGDGNYSNQPQHF. The CDR3 region has the DNA TGTGCCAGCGGAGACGGAAACTATAGCAATCAGCCCCAGCATTTT.

The chain couples TRBV5-1 to TRBJ1-1; 7 bases agree with TRBD1. V was clipped by 3 bases and J by 3 bases; unmatched bases: 5. Per the germline V gene, CDR1 is SGHRS and CDR2 is YFSETQ. The CDR3 spans 14 residues. The DNA for the CDR3 is TGCGCCAGCAGCTCAACAGGGGCGGACACTGAAGCTTTCTTT. Amino acid sequence: CASSSTGADTEAFF. The whole variable domain, filled in from reference TRBV5-1 and TRBJ1-1, reads KAGVTQTPRYLIKTRGQQVTLSCSPISGHRSVSWYQQTPGQGLQFLFEYFSETQRNKGNFPGRFSGRQFSNSRSEMNVSTLELGDSALYLCASSSTGADTEAFFGQGTRLTVV.

V and J are TRBV11-3 and TRBJ1-3; D is possibly TRBD1 (6 bases). Germline CDR1 reads SGHNT; CDR2 reads YENEEA. This CDR3 is 16 amino acids long. Trimming took 0 bases from V and 1 from J, leaving 10 bases between them. The CDR3 DNA sequence: TGTGCCAGCAGCTTAGATGGGACACTATCTGGAAACACCATATATTTT. This codes for CASSLDGTLSGNTIYF.

This clone came up once. The chain's CDR3 is CASSQVGGGREKLFF. CDR3 bases: TGTGCCAGCAGCCAAGTTGGGGGGGGCCGTGAAAAACTGTTTTTT. The V and J genes are TRBV3-1 (or the pseudogene TRBV3-2) and TRBJ1-4; D is perhaps TRBD1 (6 bases). Germline V lookup: CDR1 LGHDT, CDR2 YNNKEL (reference sequence). The CDR3 has 15 residues. Trimming left V 1 base short and J 7 bases short, with 13 bases between.

V and J are TRBV6-5 and TRBJ1-4, with no clear D. CDR3 length: 13 residues. V was pared by 4 bases and J by 7 bases, with 10 bases between. Per the germline V gene, CDR1 is MNHEY and CDR2 is SVGAGI. This chain's CDR3 is CASSWTGPEKLFF. In DNA form, the CDR3 reads TGTGCCAGCAGTTGGACTGGACCTGAAAAACTGTTTTTT.

CDR3 nucleotides: TGTGCCAGTAGTCCAGGGGTTGGTTTTCAGCCCCAGCATTTT. Amino acid sequence: CASSPGVGFQPQHF. The chain has TRBV19 and TRBJ1-5, with D maybe TRBD1 (6 bases). V was clipped by 5 bases and J by 6 bases, with 14 bases between them. Germline assignment: CDR1 LNHDA and CDR2 SQIVND (reference sequence). CDR3 length equals 14 residues.

The chain links TRBV9 to TRBJ1-1; tentative D call: TRBD1 (6 bases). V was clipped by 3 bases and J by 8 bases, with 11 bases between them. Germline lookup yields CDR1 SGDLS and CDR2 YYNGEE. The CDR3 length is 12 residues. The CDR3 sequence is CASSGPGQEAFF. In DNA, the CDR3 is TGTGCCAGCAGCGGACCGGGACAAGAAGCTTTCTTT.

This chain links TRBV3-1 (or the pseudogene TRBV3-2) with TRBJ2-5, with D possibly TRBD1 on 5 matching bases. V gave up 7 bases and J gave up 4 bases, with 13 bases separating them. CDR1 and CDR2 from the germline V gene are LGHDT and YNNKEL (reference sequence). The CDR3 is 13 amino acids. The CDR3 is CASIRQGLETQYF. For the CDR3, the DNA is TGTGCCAGCATACGGCAGGGTTTAGAGACCCAGTACTTC.

This clone was recorded once. This chain links TRBV4-1 with TRBJ1-4; weak D call: TRBD1 (6 bases). The CDR3 consists of 15 residues. CDR1 and CDR2 from the germline V gene are MGHRA and YSYEKL. V gave up 4 bases and J gave up 1 base, with 10 bases separating them. CDR3 sequence: CASSPPGQTNEKLFF. In DNA, the CDR3 is TGCGCCAGCAGCCCTCCGGGACAAACTAATGAAAAACTGTTTTTT.

Written as DNA, the CDR3 is TGTGCCAGCAGCTTAGCCGTTACGGGGACTGAAGCTTTCTTT. It yields the protein CASSLAVTGTEAFF. This rearrangement joins TRBV11-2 to TRBJ1-1; no clear D gene. There are 14 residues in the CDR3. Trimming removed 1 base from V and 5 bases from J, with 11 bases in between. Per germline, CDR1 SGHAT and CDR2 FQNNGV.

The chain joins TRBV6-1 to TRBJ1-4, with D perhaps TRBD1 (6 bases). Germline loops: CDR1 MNHNS, CDR2 SASEGT. The CDR3 has 16 amino acids. V dropped 4 bases and J dropped 7 bases, with 19 bases sitting between them. Written as DNA, the CDR3 is TGTGCCAGCAGTGTCGGAAACAGGGCGTTGGGTGAAAAACTGTTTTTT. Protein: CASSVGNRALGEKLFF.

This sequence joins TRBV7-6 and TRBJ1-1; no reliable D call. This CDR3 is built from 14 residues. CDR1 is SGHVS and CDR2 is FNYEAQ in the germline V gene. V shed 6 bases and J shed 0 bases, with 11 bases lying between them. The CDR3 reads CASRGAGMNTEAFF. CDR3 bases: TGTGCCAGCAGGGGAGCCGGCATGAACACTGAAGCTTTCTTT.

This clone was seen just once. This rearrangement joins TRBV10-3 to TRBJ1-1, with 8 positions matching TRBD1. CDR3 length: 18 residues. Trimming took 4 bases from V and 3 from J; bases not matched to a gene: 16. The V gene's germline CDR1 is ENHRY and CDR2 SYGVKD. This CDR3 is CAISGGRGQKGFDTEAFF. CDR3 in DNA: TGTGCCATCAGTGGGGGCAGGGGGCAAAAAGGATTTGACACTGAAGCTTTCTTT.

The chain is built from TRBV6-1 and TRBJ2-7; possibly TRBD1 for D (5 bases). The CDR3 runs to 16 residues. Germline assignment: CDR1 MNHNS and CDR2 SASEGT. Trimming removed 0 bases from V and 4 bases from J, with 16 bases in between. The CDR3 spells CASSEASRVFSYEQYF. The DNA of the CDR3 is TGTGCCAGCAGTGAAGCGAGCAGGGTTTTTTCGTACGAGCAGTACTTC.

The chain uses TRBV10-3 and TRBJ2-5; 10 nucleotides match TRBD2. V trimming: 0 bases; J trimming: 7 bases; junction bases outside the gene matches: 11. Germline V gene lookup returns CDR1 ENHRY and CDR2 SYGVKD. This CDR3 spans 17 amino acids. CDR3 nucleotides: TGTGCCATCAGTGAGTCGACTTCTAGCGGGGGTGTGGGGACCCAGTACTTC. Amino acids: CAISESTSSGGVGTQYF.

The V call is TRBV5-6, the J call TRBJ2-7; possibly TRBD1 for D (5 bases). Trimming took 2 bases from V and 3 from J, leaving 9 bases between them. Germline values: CDR1 SGHDT, CDR2 YYEEEE. The CDR3 spans 13 residues. The CDR3 nucleotides are TGTGCCAGCAGCTTCAACAGGAACTACGAGCAGTACTTC. Its protein is CASSFNRNYEQYF.

This chain joins TRBV5-1 and TRBJ2-7, with 11 bases matching TRBD1. V shed 5 bases and J 0 bases; nucleotides not matched to a gene: 4. From germline, CDR1 is SGHRS and CDR2 YFSETQ. The CDR3 runs 15 residues. The CDR3 DNA reads as TGCGCCAGCAGTTCCGGGACAGGGGGCTCCTACGAGCAGTACTTC. Translating it yields CASSSGTGGSYEQYF.

The J gene is TRBJ1-3, the V gene TRBV7-2; D gene unclear. Germline V gene sequence: CDR1 SGHTA, CDR2 FQGNSA. This CDR3 is 16 amino acids long. V lost 0 bases and J 0 bases, leaving 9 bases between the germline ends. In DNA, the CDR3 is TGTGCCAGCAGCTTAGCGAGTCCCCTCTCTGGAAACACCATATATTTT. Residues: CASSLASPLSGNTIYF.

The chain joins TRBV4-2 to TRBJ2-5; TRBD2 matches 12 bases. The CDR3 runs to 16 residues. Germline trimming cut 4 bases from V and 0 bases from J; bases unmatched to any gene: 3. The V gene's germline CDR1 is LGHNA and CDR2 YNFKEQ. The CDR3 DNA is TGTGCCAGCAGCCCCCGGACTAGCGGGGACCAAGAGACCCAGTACTTC. Amino acids: CASSPRTSGDQETQYF.

This clone is a singleton in its sample. The V call is TRBV9, the J call TRBJ2-5; a possible D gene is TRBD1 (6 bases). Trimming stripped 4 bases from V and 8 bases from J, with 12 bases between. CDR3 size: 12 residues. Germline CDR1 is SGDLS and CDR2 is YYNGEE. CDR3 protein: CASSPTGNTQYF. The CDR3 nucleotides are TGTGCCAGCAGCCCAACAGGGAATACCCAGTACTTC.

The genes are TRBV5-1 and TRBJ2-3, with D hard to call. Trimming took off 4 bases at V and 0 bases at J, with 12 bases between the two ends. This CDR3 spans 15 amino acids. The germline gives CDR1 SGHRS, CDR2 YFSETQ. CDR3 in amino acids: CASSPQVFSTDTQYF. The CDR3 coding sequence is TGCGCCAGCAGCCCCCAGGTTTTTAGCACAGATACGCAGTATTTT.

This clone was picked up many times. The CDR3 DNA reads TGCGCCAGCAGCTTGGGTTTAGCGATCGGGGAGCTGTTTTTT. Protein sequence: CASSLGLAIGELFF. The J gene is TRBJ2-2, the V gene TRBV5-1, with a tentative D call TRBD2 (5 bases). Germline V gene lookup returns CDR1 SGHRS and CDR2 YFSETQ. This CDR3 region has 14 residues. V lost 0 bases and J lost 7, with 10 bases in between.

The genes are TRBV29-1 and TRBJ1-2; 12 bases are a match to TRBD1. This CDR3 contains 13 residues. Trimming took 7 bases from V and 6 from J; bases not matched to a gene: 6. CDR1 and CDR2 from the germline V gene are SQVTM and ANQGSEA. The CDR3 protein is CSAVGQGAHGYTF. The DNA for the CDR3 is TGCAGCGCTGTGGGACAGGGGGCTCATGGCTACACCTTC. The full variable domain, its missing parts supplied by reference TRBV29-1 and TRBJ1-2, is SAVISQKPSRDICQRGTSLTIQCQVDSQVTMMFWYRQQPGQSLTLIATANQGSEATYESGFVIDKFPISRPNLTFSTLTVSNMSPEDSSIYLCSAVGQGAHGYTFGSGTRLTVV.

The table lists this clone with a count of one. The chain links TRBV7-2 to TRBJ1-2; 8 bases agree with TRBD1. Germline-derived CDR1 and CDR2 are SGHTA and FQGNSA. The CDR3 runs to 17 residues. The J segment lost 2 bases and the V segment lost 5 bases, leaving 13 bases of the junction unmatched. CDR3 DNA sequence: TGTGCCAGCAGCATTCGACAGGGGAAAAAAAGGAACTATGGCTACACCTTC. This translates into CASSIRQGKKRNYGYTF.

V gene TRBV27 combines with J gene TRBJ1-2; TRBD1 matches 7 bases. The CDR3 is 17 amino acids. V was clipped by 5 bases and J by 4 bases; unmatched bases: 16. Germline assignment: CDR1 MNHEY and CDR2 SMNVEV (reference sequence). In nucleotides, the CDR3 is TGTGCCAGCAGTCTTAGGACAGGCTCCATGGGTCTCTATGGCTACACCTTC. Its translation: CASSLRTGSMGLYGYTF.

The V call is TRBV11-2, the J call TRBJ2-1; TRBD2 is a possible D gene (5 bases). Germline loops: CDR1 SGHAT, CDR2 FQNNGV. V was cut by 5 bases and J by 7 bases, with 6 bases left in between. The CDR3 extends over 11 amino acids. The CDR3 here is CASSRTNEQFF. In nucleotides, the CDR3 is TGTGCCAGCAGCCGGACTAATGAGCAGTTCTTC.

The chain employs TRBV29-1 and TRBJ2-3; no reliable D call. Germline V gene data show CDR1 as SQVTM and CDR2 as ANQGSEA. Between the trimmed V and J ends, which lost 2 bases and 2 bases, there was a span of 14 bases. The CDR3 runs 15 residues. The DNA of the CDR3 is TGCAGCGTTGAATTCCGCAGTTCTTACACAGATACGCAGTATTTT. It codes for CSVEFRSSYTDTQYF.

The chain combines TRBV4-2 with TRBJ2-5, with 8 bases lining up with TRBD1. Germline-derived CDR1 and CDR2 are LGHNA and YNFKEQ. This CDR3 is 15 amino acids long. Trimming at V came to 3 bases and at J to 5 bases, leaving 8 bases not matched to a gene. The CDR3 nucleotides read TGTGCCAGCAGCCAGGACAGGGAAGTAAGGGAGACCCAGTACTTC. It specifies CASSQDREVRETQYF.

This CDR3 is CASSPTPGIDSYGYTF. The CDR3, as DNA: TGTGCCAGCAGCCCAACTCCGGGGATTGATTCCTATGGCTACACCTTC. V is TRBV7-2 and J is TRBJ1-2; D not resolved. This CDR3 contains 16 residues. Germline values: CDR1 SGHTA, CDR2 FQGNSA. V dropped 5 bases and J dropped 4 bases, with 20 bases sitting between them.